The rows below give T cell receptor beta chains drawn from one sample of a study of blood T cell repertoires in COVID-19. Libraries were prepared by immunoSEQ multiplex PCR; TCRdb keeps only in-frame clonotypes and omits some of them. The data hold approximately 200,000 clones, with about 90% observed a single time. The specimen sequenced was PBMCs or T cells enriched from blood (not recorded which). The origin of the receptors is a woman in her twenties or thirties who had recovered from COVID-19. Each CDR3 is given with its conserved first and last residue. The D gene is left open where the match is weak. The listing skips clone size in some rows; elsewhere it reads once, few, many or a size class.

D gene,J gene,V gene,clone size,CDR3 DNA,CDR3 protein
TRBD1,TRBJ2-5,TRBV7-3,.,TGTGCCAGCAGCTTACAGGGGGCGCCGCAAGAGACCCAGTACTTC,CASSLQGAPQETQYF
TRBD1,TRBJ1-5,TRBV5-8,.,TGTGCCAGCAGCACTGTGGGAACTCCAACCGGGACAGGTAAAGATCAGCCCCAGCATTTT,CASSTVGTPTGTGKDQPQHF
TRBD1,TRBJ2-4,TRBV29-1,few,TGCAGCGTTGAAGCGGACAGGGGGAGGAACATTCAGTACTTC,CSVEADRGRNIQYF
.,TRBJ1-1,TRBV6-2/TRBV6-3,.,TGTGCCAGCAGTTACTCAACATTCTTAATGAACACTGAAGCTTTCTTT,CASSYSTFLMNTEAFF
.,TRBJ1-1,TRBV21-1,.,TGTGCCAGCAGCAAATCCTCGGGGGACACTGAAGCTTTCTTT,CASSKSSGDTEAFF
TRBD2,TRBJ2-7,TRBV4-2,.,TGTGCCAGCAGCCTCGGACTAGCGGGGGACTCCTACGAGCAGTACTTC,CASSLGLAGDSYEQYF
.,TRBJ2-1,TRBV13,.,TGTGCCAGCAGCTTAGACTCTTCCTACAATGAGCAGTTCTTC,CASSLDSSYNEQFF
.,TRBJ2-3,TRBV5-1,once,TGCGCCAGCAGCATGGGGGGAGGCACAGATACGCAGTATTTT,CASSMGGGTDTQYF
TRBD1,TRBJ1-3,TRBV9,once,TGTGCCAGCAGCGACGGGATAGGGGACAGGCCCCTATATTTT,CASSDGIGDRPLYF
TRBD2,TRBJ2-5,TRBV19,.,TGTGCCAGTAGTGCTACGACTAGCGGGGGGGCTCCCCTCCGGTACTTC,CASSATTSGGAPLRYF
TRBD1,TRBJ2-2,TRBV29-1,once,TGCAGCGTGGGGGACAGCAGACGGACCGGGGAGCTGTTTTTT,CSVGDSRRTGELFF
TRBD1,TRBJ1-2,TRBV5-4,.,TGTGCCAGCAGCTTACTCCGGGACAGGGGACCAAAAGGCTACACCTTC,CASSLLRDRGPKGYTF
TRBD2,TRBJ2-3,TRBV19,.,TGTGCCAGTAGTAGAGGTAGCGGGAGGGCCGGAGATACGCAGTATTTT,CASSRGSGRAGDTQYF
.,TRBJ1-5,TRBV7-9,.,TGTGCCAGCGCCAATGGGGGAGGGAGCAATCAGCCCCAGCATTTT,CASANGGGSNQPQHF
.,TRBJ1-6,TRBV10-1,.,TGCGCCATTCCCGCCGGGTGCTATAATTCACCCCTCCACTTT,CAIPAGCYNSPLHF
.,TRBJ2-1,TRBV27,.,TGTGCCAGCAGTTCGAGGGGGGAGGGCCCTCGGAATGAGCAGTTCTTC,CASSSRGEGPRNEQFF
.,TRBJ1-1,TRBV7-3,.,TGTGCCAGCAGCACTCGACAGAACACTGAAGCTTTCTTT,CASSTRQNTEAFF
TRBD2,TRBJ2-5,TRBV3-1/TRBV3-2,.,TGTGCCAGCAGCCAAGCTCCACGCGGGGGCCAAGAGACCCAGTACTTC,CASSQAPRGGQETQYF
TRBD1,TRBJ1-2,TRBV20-1,.,TGCAGTGCCAGTACAGGGGCGCAAGGCTACACCTTC,CSASTGAQGYTF
.,TRBJ2-5,TRBV6-2/TRBV6-3,.,TGTGCCAGCAGTTACCGGTATGGAGGCCTGGAGACCCAGTACTTC,CASSYRYGGLETQYF
TRBD2,TRBJ2-7,TRBV5-1,.,TGCGCCAGCAGCCTGCTAGCGGGGGGGAATTACGAGCAGTACTTC,CASSLLAGGNYEQYF
.,TRBJ2-1,TRBV2,.,TGTGCCACCAGGACAGTTACAATGAGGCAGTTCTTC,CATRTVTMRQFF
TRBD1,TRBJ1-2,TRBV6-5,.,TGTGCCAGCAGATTGACAGGGTTTACTAACTATGGCTACACCTTC,CASRLTGFTNYGYTF
.,TRBJ1-2,TRBV7-2,medium-sized,TGTGCCAGCAGCTTAGACAGGGACATTCCCGGCTTC,CASSLDRDIPGF
.,TRBJ2-7,TRBV7-9,.,TGTGCCAGCAGCTTAGCGGTCAGGGGCTACGAGCAGTACTTC,CASSLAVRGYEQYF
TRBD2,TRBJ2-5,TRBV24-1,.,TGTGCCACCAGTGACCTAGCGGGAGAGGGAGAGACCCAGTACTTC,CATSDLAGEGETQYF
TRBD1,TRBJ2-7,TRBV5-1,.,TGCGCCAGCAGCCACGGGACAGGGGGCAGCGCCTACGAGCAGTACTTC,CASSHGTGGSAYEQYF
TRBD1,TRBJ1-2,TRBV6-2/TRBV6-3,.,TGTGCCAGCAGTTACTCGGGCAGGGGGGACTATGGCTACACCTTC,CASSYSGRGDYGYTF
.,TRBJ1-2,TRBV9,.,TGTGCCAGCAGCGTAGAAGGAGCAGCAAACTATGGCTACACCTTC,CASSVEGAANYGYTF
TRBD2,TRBJ2-5,TRBV7-9,.,TGTGCCAGCAGCCTGAGACTAGCGGAAGAGACCCAGTACTTC,CASSLRLAEETQYF
.,TRBJ2-3,TRBV18,few,TGTGCCAGCTATCGGAGCGGTGTCACAGATACGCAGTATTTT,CASYRSGVTDTQYF
TRBD2,TRBJ2-5,TRBV24-1,.,TGTGCCACCAGTGAAGCGGGAGGGCCTTTAGAGACCCAGTACTTC,CATSEAGGPLETQYF
.,TRBJ2-7,TRBV4-2,.,TGTGCCAGCAGCCAAGAAGGGGGGGAGGGGTACTACGAGCAGTACTTC,CASSQEGGEGYYEQYF
TRBD1,TRBJ1-1,TRBV5-1,.,TGCGCCAGCAGTTGGACAGGGGGCAGGAACACTGAAGCTTTCTTT,CASSWTGGRNTEAFF
TRBD1,TRBJ1-6,TRBV14,.,TGTGCCAGCAGCCTGACAGGGTACTACGATTCACCCCTCCACTTT,CASSLTGYYDSPLHF
TRBD1,TRBJ1-1,TRBV27,.,TGTGCCAGCAGGATGACACAGGGGGCGAAAACTGAAGCTTTCTTT,CASRMTQGAKTEAFF
.,TRBJ1-5,TRBV11-2,.,TGTGCCAGCAGCCCCCGGAAGGGGAAAAGTCAGCCCCAGCATTTT,CASSPRKGKSQPQHF
.,TRBJ1-5,TRBV7-9,.,TGTGCCAGCAGCTCCCTAGGGCCCCAGCATTTT,CASSSLGPQHF
.,TRBJ1-1,TRBV29-1,.,TGCAGCGTTAAACGAGCGAACACTGAAGCTTTCTTT,CSVKRANTEAFF
TRBD2,TRBJ2-1,TRBV19,.,TGTGCCAGTAGGGGGCGGAAGACTAGCGGGGTAACTGACAATGAGCAGTTCTTC,CASRGRKTSGVTDNEQFF
TRBD2,TRBJ2-3,TRBV11-3,.,TGTGCCAGCAGCTTAGTATACATTAGGCGGGAGCCCACAGATACGCAGTATTTT,CASSLVYIRREPTDTQYF
TRBD1,TRBJ2-7,TRBV7-2,.,TGTGCCAGCAGCTTAGGTCGGGACAGGGGGGGCGAGCAGTACTTC,CASSLGRDRGGEQYF
TRBD1,TRBJ2-1,TRBV7-3,.,TGTGCCAGCAGCGACAGGGGAGATGAGCAGTTCTTC,CASSDRGDEQFF